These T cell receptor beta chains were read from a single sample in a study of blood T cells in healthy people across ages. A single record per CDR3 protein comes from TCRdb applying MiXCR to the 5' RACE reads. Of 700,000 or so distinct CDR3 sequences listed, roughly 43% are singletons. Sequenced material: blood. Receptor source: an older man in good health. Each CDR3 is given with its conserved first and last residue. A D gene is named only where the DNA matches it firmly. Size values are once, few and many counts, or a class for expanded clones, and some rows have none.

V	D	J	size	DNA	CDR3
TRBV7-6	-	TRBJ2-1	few	TGTGCCAGCAGCTTGGGGTGGTCTTACAATGAGCAGTTCTTC	CASSLGWSYNEQFF
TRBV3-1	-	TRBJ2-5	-	TGTGCCAGCAGCGGGGGAAACAATGAGCAGTACTTC	CASSGGNNEQYF
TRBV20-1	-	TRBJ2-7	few	TGCAGTGCCCCTGGGGCGCGCTCCTACGAGCAGTACTTC	CSAPGARSYEQYF
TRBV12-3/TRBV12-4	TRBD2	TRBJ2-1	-	TGTGCCAGCAGTTTTGCTAGCGGGGCGGACAATGAGCAGTTCTTC	CASSFASGADNEQFF
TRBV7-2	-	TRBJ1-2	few	TGTGCCAGCAGCCAACAGAGTAACTATGGCTACACCTTC	CASSQQSNYGYTF
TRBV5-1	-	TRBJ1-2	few	TGCGCCAGCAGCCTACTGGGGCTCCCTAACTATGGCTACACCTTC	CASSLLGLPNYGYTF
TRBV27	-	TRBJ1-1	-	TGTGCCAGCAGCCCTCTTCCATTAGGGACTGAAGCTTTCTTT	CASSPLPLGTEAFF
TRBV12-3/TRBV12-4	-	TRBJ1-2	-	TGTGCCAGCGGGGCGGCCTATGGCTACACCTTC	CASGAAYGYTF
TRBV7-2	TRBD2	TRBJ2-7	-	TGTGCCAGCAGCTTAGGGGGACTAGCGGTCTCCTACGAGCAGTACTTC	CASSLGGLAVSYEQYF
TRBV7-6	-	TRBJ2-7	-	TGTGCCAGCAAAAGGAGGGAAACCAGCTACGAGCAGTACTTC	CASKRRETSYEQYF
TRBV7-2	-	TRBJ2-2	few	TGTGCCAGCAGCTTAGATCCCCCAGGGCCCACCGGGGAGCTGTTTTTT	CASSLDPPGPTGELFF
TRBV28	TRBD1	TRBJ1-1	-	TGTGCCAGCAGTCAAAGGACAGGGGGGGAATCTGAAGCTTTCTTT	CASSQRTGGESEAFF
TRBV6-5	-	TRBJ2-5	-	TGTGCCAGCAGAGACGACAGAGGCCAAGAGACCCAGTACTTC	CASRDDRGQETQYF
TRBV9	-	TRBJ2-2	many	TGTGCCAGCAGCGTCAGAGCCGAAATGAACACCGGGGAGCTGTTTTTT	CASSVRAEMNTGELFF
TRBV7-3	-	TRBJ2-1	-	TGTGCCAGCAGCTTAAATCAAGGGGGGGGCACAGGGAAGCAGTTCTTC	CASSLNQGGGTGKQFF
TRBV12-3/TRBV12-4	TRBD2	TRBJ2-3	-	TGTGCCAGCAGTTTACCACACCCGGGACTAGCGGGGAGGGTAGATACGCAGTATTTT	CASSLPHPGLAGRVDTQYF
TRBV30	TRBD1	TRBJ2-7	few	TGTGCCTGGAGTATAGGACAGGGGAGCTCCTACGAGCAGTACTTC	CAWSIGQGSSYEQYF
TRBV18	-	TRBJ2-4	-	TGTGCCAGCTCACCCAGGAGTGTGGGGGCGAGTGGGGAGCAGTACTTC	CASSPRSVGASGEQYF
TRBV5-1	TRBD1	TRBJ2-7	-	TGCGCCAGCAGCGCGAGGACAGGGTATTCCCCCTACGAGCAGTACTTC	CASSARTGYSPYEQYF
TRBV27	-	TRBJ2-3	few	TGTGCCAGCAGCCGAGGGACGGAGACCGAATTTAGCACAGATACGCAGTATTTT	CASSRGTETEFSTDTQYF
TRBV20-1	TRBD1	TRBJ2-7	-	TGCAGTGCCACCTCGACAGGGAACCGCTACGAGCAGTACTTC	CSATSTGNRYEQYF
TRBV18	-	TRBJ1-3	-	TGTGCCAGCTCACCACCGTCCCCAGCCTCTGGAAACACCATATATTTT	CASSPPSPASGNTIYF
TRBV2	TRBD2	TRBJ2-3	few	TGTGCCAACAGTGAGACTAGCGGGGTCACTTCCACAGATACGCAGTATTTT	CANSETSGVTSTDTQYF
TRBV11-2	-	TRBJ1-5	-	TGTGCCAGCAGCCTCCGGGACAACGGCAATCAGCCCCAGCATTTT	CASSLRDNGNQPQHF
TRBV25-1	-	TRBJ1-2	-	TGTGCCAGCCGAAATAGTCCTAACTATGGCTACACCTTC	CASRNSPNYGYTF
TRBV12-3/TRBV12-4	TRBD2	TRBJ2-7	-	TGTGCCAGCAGCGTAATGACTAGCGGCCTTATCATTTACGAGCAGTACTTC	CASSVMTSGLIIYEQYF
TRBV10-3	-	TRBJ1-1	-	TGTGCCATCAGTGATGAGGGGGATTACACTGAAGCTTTCTTT	CAISDEGDYTEAFF
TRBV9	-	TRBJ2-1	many	TGTGCCAGCAGTGTGGACAGCTACAATGAGCAGTTCTTC	CASSVDSYNEQFF
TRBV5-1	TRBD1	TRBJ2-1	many	TGCGCCAGCAGCTTGGGGGACAGGCTTAACAATGAGCAGTTCTTC	CASSLGDRLNNEQFF
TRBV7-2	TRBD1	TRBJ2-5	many	TGTGCCAGCAGCCCCGGGACAGGGGGAGAGACCCAGTACTTC	CASSPGTGGETQYF
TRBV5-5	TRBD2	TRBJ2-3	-	TGTGCCAGCAGCCCGCTAGCGGCAAGTAGCACAGATACGCAGTATTTT	CASSPLAASSTDTQYF
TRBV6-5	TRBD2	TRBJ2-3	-	TGTGCCAGCAGGCGGAGCGGGGGGGTGACAGATACGCAGTATTTT	CASRRSGGVTDTQYF
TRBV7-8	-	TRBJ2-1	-	TGTGCCAGCAGCTTAACCCGGAGGGCCCCGTACAATGAGCAGTTCTTC	CASSLTRRAPYNEQFF
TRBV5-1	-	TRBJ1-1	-	TGCGCCAGCAGGTCATCGGGACATGCAAACACTGAAGCTTTCTTT	CASRSSGHANTEAFF
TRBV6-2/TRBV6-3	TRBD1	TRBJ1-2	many	TGTGCCAGCAGTGCCGGGACAGGGGTTGGCTACACCTTC	CASSAGTGVGYTF
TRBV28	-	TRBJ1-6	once	TGTGCCAGCGGTACTGGCAGCTATAATTCACCCCTCCACTTT	CASGTGSYNSPLHF
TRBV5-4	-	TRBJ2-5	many	TGTGCCAGCAGCTTGAAAGTGCGGTTGCCTCAAGAGACCCAGTACTTC	CASSLKVRLPQETQYF
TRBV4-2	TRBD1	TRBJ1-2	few	TGTGCCAGCAGCCAGACACACCAGGGGGACTATGGCTACACCTTC	CASSQTHQGDYGYTF
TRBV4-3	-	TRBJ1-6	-	TGCGCCAGCAGCCAAGATAAACGGTCCTATAATTCACCCCTCCACTTT	CASSQDKRSYNSPLHF
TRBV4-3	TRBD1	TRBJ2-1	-	TGCGCCAGCAGCCAAGAACGAGGGACAGGGGTTGGGAATGAGCAGTTCTTC	CASSQERGTGVGNEQFF
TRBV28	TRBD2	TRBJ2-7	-	TGTGCCAGCAGAGAGACTAGCGTTCTCAACGAGCAGTACTTC	CASRETSVLNEQYF
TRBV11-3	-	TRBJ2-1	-	TGTGCCAGCAGCATCAGCTTGACTAACGGCAACAATGAGCAGTTCTTC	CASSISLTNGNNEQFF
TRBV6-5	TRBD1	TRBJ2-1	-	TGTGCCAGCAGCCAGGACAGGGGAGGTAACAATGAGCAGTTCTTC	CASSQDRGGNNEQFF
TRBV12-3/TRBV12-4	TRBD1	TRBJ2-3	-	TGTGCCAGCAGAAGGGACAGAATCACAGATACGCAGTATTTT	CASRRDRITDTQYF
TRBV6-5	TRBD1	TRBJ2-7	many	TGTGCCAGCAGTAGAGGGACAGGGGGCATGAACGAGCAGTACTTC	CASSRGTGGMNEQYF
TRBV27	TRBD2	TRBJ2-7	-	TGTGCCAGCTGCCGGACGGGGGGTGGGTGTTACGAGCAGTACTTC	CASCRTGGGCYEQYF
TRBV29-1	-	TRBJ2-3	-	TGCAGCGTTCTACCCCCAAAAGGCGGCACAGATACGCACTATTTT	CSVLPPKGGTDTHYF
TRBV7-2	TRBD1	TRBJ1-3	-	TGTGCCAGCAGCTTAGGCCCTGACAGGGTGTTGGGAAACACCATATATTTT	CASSLGPDRVLGNTIYF
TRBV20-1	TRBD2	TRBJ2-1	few	TGCAGTGCTAACAGGCCGGGACTAGGTTTGGACAATGAGCAGTTCTTC	CSANRPGLGLDNEQFF
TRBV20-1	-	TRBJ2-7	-	TGCAGTGCTAGACTACAGAAGAACGACGAGCAGTACTTC	CSARLQKNDEQYF